This TCR beta chain is from a study of blood T cells in healthy people across ages. Trimming took off 8 bases at V and 4 bases at J, with 15 bases between the two ends. There are 14 residues in the CDR3. Germline V gives CDR1 SNHLY, CDR2 FYNNEI. In its sample, this clonotype was seen a few times. Antigen unknown. Combining a sample-barcoded 5' primer with a J-beta primer mix, a second PCR ran for about 7 to 11 cycles. From the 5' RACE reads, TCRdb called clonotypes with MiXCR, one entry per CDR3 protein. The sample lists about 900,000 distinct CDR3 sequences, less than 80% occurring once. General study findings and limits: Naive T cell percentage and TCR beta diversity correlated strongly. The diversity estimates, figures obtained from one million T cells, were considered underestimates.

Each sample gave at least 7 million isolated PBMCs. Sequenced sample: blood. The origin of this receptor is a man aged 25-45 years in good health. The rearrangement joins TRBV2 to TRBJ2-1, with a tentative D call TRBD1 (6 bases). The CDR3 nucleotides are TGTGCCAGCCTTAACACAGGGTTATACAATGAGCAGTTCTTC. Translation: CASLNTGLYNEQFF.